A selection of T cell receptor beta chains follows, all from one sample in a study of blood T cells in healthy people across ages. TCRdb re-derived calls from the 5' RACE reads in MiXCR, one entry per CDR3 protein. Among approximately 1.5 million distinct CDR3 sequences listed, less than 45% were seen once. The sequencing input was blood. The source of these receptors is a woman aged 18-30 years in good health. CDR3s include the opening cysteine and the closing phenylalanine or tryptophan. Each record gives: D gene, clone size, V gene, J gene, CDR3 protein, CDR3 DNA. A D gene is named only where the DNA matches it firmly. Some rows mark clone size as missing; the rest say once, few, many or name a class of expanded clone.

>.|.|TRBV6-1|TRBJ1-6
CASSERESSYNSPLHF
TGTGCCAGCAGTGAACGTGAGAGCTCCTATAATTCACCCCTCCACTTT
>TRBD1|.|TRBV10-2|TRBJ1-2
CASSRDRVRGYGYTF
TGCGCCAGCAGCCGGGACAGGGTCCGAGGCTATGGCTACACCTTC
>TRBD2|.|TRBV10-3|TRBJ2-3
CAIRPWGGRGSDTQYF
TGTGCCATCAGGCCCTGGGGCGGGAGAGGGTCAGATACGCAGTATTTT
>.|few|TRBV6-1|TRBJ1-2
CASSELGSFSYGYTF
TGTGCCAGCAGTGAACTTGGGTCTTTTAGCTATGGCTACACCTTC
>.|.|TRBV12-3/TRBV12-4|TRBJ2-5
CASSHQVGGNSYNEQYF
TGTGCCAGCAGCCATCAGGTGGGGGGTAACTCCTACAATGAGCAGTACTTC
>TRBD2|few|TRBV7-9|TRBJ2-3
CATQGLAGGTDTQYF
TGTGCCACCCAAGGGCTAGCGGGGGGCACAGATACGCAGTATTTT
>.|few|TRBV12-3/TRBV12-4|TRBJ2-1
CASNPGTRSSYNEQFF
TGTGCCAGCAACCCCGGGACAAGAAGCTCCTACAATGAGCAGTTCTTC
>TRBD1|.|TRBV6-2/TRBV6-3|TRBJ2-1
CASGLTGTGGREQFF
TGTGCCAGCGGGTTAACCGGGACAGGGGGCAGGGAGCAGTTCTTC
>.|.|TRBV4-2|TRBJ1-1
CASSRTLTAANAEAFF
TGTGCCAGCAGCCGCACACTTACGGCAGCGAACGCTGAAGCTTTCTTT
>.|once|TRBV4-1|TRBJ1-2
CASSQDRSQYGYTF
TGCGCCAGCAGCCAAGATCGGAGTCAGTATGGCTACACCTTC
>TRBD2|once|TRBV11-2|TRBJ2-7
CASSLDGGTSPKRNNEQYF
TGTGCCAGCAGCTTAGATGGGGGGACTAGCCCTAAGCGGAACAATGAGCAGTACTTC
>.|many|TRBV30|TRBJ1-6
CAWTGRSSSPLHF
TGTGCCTGGACAGGGCGTTCGAGCTCACCCCTCCACTTT
>TRBD1|once|TRBV4-3|TRBJ1-1
CASSHAPGQGGSENTEAFF
TGCGCCAGCAGCCACGCTCCGGGACAGGGGGGATCCGAGAACACTGAAGCTTTCTTT
>TRBD2|few|TRBV4-3|TRBJ2-2
CASSQVLPTSGGSPLNTGELFF
TGCGCCAGCAGCCAAGTTCTTCCGACTAGCGGGGGGTCCCCCCTAAACACCGGGGAGCTGTTTTTT
>.|few|TRBV20-1|TRBJ1-1
CSARDQAAEAFF
TGCAGTGCTAGAGATCAGGCAGCTGAAGCTTTCTTT
>.|.|TRBV3-1|TRBJ2-1
CASSQDRPGAVRNEQFF
TGTGCCAGCAGCCAAGATAGGCCGGGGGCGGTGCGCAATGAGCAGTTCTTC
>TRBD1|few|TRBV6-5|TRBJ2-5
CASSYGTSSGQAQETQYF
TGTGCCAGCAGTTACGGGACCTCGTCAGGACAGGCACAAGAGACCCAGTACTTC
>.|few|TRBV7-3|TRBJ2-2
CASSYRHNTGELFF
TGTGCCAGCAGCTACAGACATAACACCGGGGAGCTGTTTTTT